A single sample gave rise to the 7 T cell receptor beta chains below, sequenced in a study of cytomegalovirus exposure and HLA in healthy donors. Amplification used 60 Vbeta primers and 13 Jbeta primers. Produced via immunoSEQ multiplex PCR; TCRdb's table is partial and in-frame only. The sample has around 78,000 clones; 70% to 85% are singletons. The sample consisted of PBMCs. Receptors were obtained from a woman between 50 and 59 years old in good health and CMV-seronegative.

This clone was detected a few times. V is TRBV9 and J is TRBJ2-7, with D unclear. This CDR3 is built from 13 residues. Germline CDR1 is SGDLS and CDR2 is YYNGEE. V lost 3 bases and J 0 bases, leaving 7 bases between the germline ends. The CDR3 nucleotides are TGTGCCAGCAGCGGATGGCCCTCCTACGAGCAGTACTTC. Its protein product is CASSGWPSYEQYF.

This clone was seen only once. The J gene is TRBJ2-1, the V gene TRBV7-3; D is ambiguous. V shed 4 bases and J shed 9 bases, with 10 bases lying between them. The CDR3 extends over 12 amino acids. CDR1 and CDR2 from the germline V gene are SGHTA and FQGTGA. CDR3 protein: CASSSPTGEQFF. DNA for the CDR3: TGTGCCAGCAGCTCCCCCACCGGTGAGCAGTTCTTC.

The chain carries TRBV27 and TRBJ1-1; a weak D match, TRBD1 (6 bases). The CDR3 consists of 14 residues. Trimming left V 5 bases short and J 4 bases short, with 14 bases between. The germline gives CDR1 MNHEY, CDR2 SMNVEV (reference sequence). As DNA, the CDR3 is TGTGCCAGCAGTGCTGGACAGTTAGTCACTGAAGCTTTCTTT. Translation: CASSAGQLVTEAFF.

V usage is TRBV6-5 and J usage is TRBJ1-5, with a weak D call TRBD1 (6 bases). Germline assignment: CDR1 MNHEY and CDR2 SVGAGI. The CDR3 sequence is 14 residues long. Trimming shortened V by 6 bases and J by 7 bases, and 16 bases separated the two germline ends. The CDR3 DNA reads TGTGCCAGCAGCTCCCCAGGGGCAAAACAGCCCCAGCATTTT. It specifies CASSSPGAKQPQHF.

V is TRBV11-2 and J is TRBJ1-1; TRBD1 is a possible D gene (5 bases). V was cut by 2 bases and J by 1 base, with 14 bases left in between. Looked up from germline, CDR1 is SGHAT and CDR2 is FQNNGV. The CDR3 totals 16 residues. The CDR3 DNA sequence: TGTGCCAGCAGCTTAAAGACATTCAGGGAGAACACTGAAGCTTTCTTT. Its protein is CASSLKTFRENTEAFF.

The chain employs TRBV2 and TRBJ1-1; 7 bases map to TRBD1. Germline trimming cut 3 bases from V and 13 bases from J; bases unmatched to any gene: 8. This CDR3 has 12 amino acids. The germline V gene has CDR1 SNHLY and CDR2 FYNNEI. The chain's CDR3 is CASSDRGPRGFF. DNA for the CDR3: TGTGCCAGCAGTGATAGGGGGCCGAGGGGTTTCTTT.

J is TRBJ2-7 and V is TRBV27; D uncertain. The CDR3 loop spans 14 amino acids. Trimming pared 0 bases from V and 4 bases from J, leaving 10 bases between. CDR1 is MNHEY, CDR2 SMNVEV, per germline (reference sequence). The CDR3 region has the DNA TGTGCCAGCAGTTTATCTGGCGGCTATTACGAGCAGTACTTC. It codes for CASSLSGGYYEQYF.